This T cell receptor beta chain was documented in a study of blood T cell repertoires in COVID-19. Study in general: PBMCs, B-cell-depleted T cells, or T cells were the source of the cDNA or gDNA that made up the material.

Notes on this clone: One end of the junction fails to match germline, which may point to a read error.

The CDR3 has 15 residues. The germline CDR1 and CDR2 sequences are SSHAT and FNYEAQ (reference sequence). Original methodology: Using reference gene primer amplification, nucleated cell counts were estimated. Some clones are missing from TCRdb's copy, which holds only in-frame ones; the method was immunoSEQ multiplex PCR. The V and J calls and the clone size are those of that table, but D and trimming were determined from the DNA. The sample lists 160,000 or so clones; about 88% were seen once. The chain links TRBV7-7 to TRBJ2-5, with D possibly TRBD2 on 6 matching bases. Sequencing was done on a sample of peripheral blood. The sequence derives from an elderly woman with acute or convalescent COVID-19. CDR3 DNA sequence: TGTGCTAGCAGCTTAGGCGGGACCCTTCAAGAGACCCAGTACTTC. Its protein product is CASSLGGTLQETQYF.